This is a list of T cell receptor beta chains from one sample in a study of blood T cell repertoires in COVID-19. Using immunoSEQ multiplex PCR, the repertoire was profiled, and TCRdb retains in-frame clones only, with some absent. This sample has under 250,000 clones, with 70% to 90% found just once. Sequencing was done on a sample of peripheral blood. Receptor source: a man aged 45-65 years who had recovered from COVID-19. Each CDR3 is given with its conserved first and last residue. A D gene is named only where the DNA matches it firmly. Only some rows state a clone size, as once, few, many or a class for expanded clones.

d_gene	j_gene	len	v_gene	abundance	CDR3nt	CDR3aa
-	TRBJ1-6	12	TRBV6-5	few	TGTGCCAGCAGTTACCTTAATTCACCCCTCCACTTT	CASSYLNSPLHF
-	TRBJ1-4	14	TRBV28	-	TGTGCCAGCAGCACAGCTGCAACTAATGAAAAACTGTTTTTT	CASSTAATNEKLFF
-	TRBJ2-7	12	TRBV3-1/TRBV3-2	-	TGTGCCACCAGGGGCAGGGTTGCGGAGCAGTACTTC	CATRGRVAEQYF
-	TRBJ1-2	13	TRBV28	once	TGTGCCAGCAGTTTGCGCCAGGGTTACGGCTACACCTTC	CASSLRQGYGYTF
-	TRBJ2-7	15	TRBV27	-	TGTGCCAGCAGTTTACTGATGGGCCTCACCTACGAGCAGTACTTC	CASSLLMGLTYEQYF
-	TRBJ1-1	11	TRBV20-1	-	TGCAGTGCTAGAGATTTGCGGGCGCCGGGCTTT	CSARDLRAPGF
-	TRBJ1-5	14	TRBV6-6	-	TGTGCCAGCACTGACAGGTCGAGGGATCAGCCCCAGCATTTT	CASTDRSRDQPQHF
TRBD2	TRBJ2-5	16	TRBV7-9	-	TGTGCCAGCAGCTTAGAAAACGGCGGGGGAAAAGAGACCCAGTACTTC	CASSLENGGGKETQYF
TRBD1	TRBJ1-1	14	TRBV19	-	TGTGCCAGTAGTATAGACCGGGACAGGGGTTTGGCTTTCTTT	CASSIDRDRGLAFF
-	TRBJ2-1	15	TRBV28	-	TGTGCCAGCATACGAGCCGCCACGGCCTACAATGAGCAGTTCTTC	CASIRAATAYNEQFF
-	TRBJ2-3	10	TRBV20-1	once	TGCAGTGCTAGAGGAGCTGGGCAGTATTTT	CSARGAGQYF
TRBD2	TRBJ2-7	14	TRBV7-9	-	TGTGCCAGCAGCTTTAGCGGGGGTTCCTACGAGCAGTACTTC	CASSFSGGSYEQYF
-	TRBJ2-3	15	TRBV2	few	TGTGCCAGCACCCGCGGGTTCCTTAGCACAGATACGCAGTATTTT	CASTRGFLSTDTQYF
TRBD1	TRBJ2-7	14	TRBV5-4	-	TGTGCCAGCAGCCTAGGACAGGGGGCGATCGAGCAGTACTTC	CASSLGQGAIEQYF
-	TRBJ1-1	14	TRBV6-1	-	TGTGCCAGCAGTGAAGTCGTTGACAGGTCGGAAGCTTTCTTT	CASSEVVDRSEAFF
-	TRBJ2-3	17	TRBV24-1	-	TGTGCCACCAGTGATTTGCAGGGGAGGGGAAGCACAGATACGCAGTATTTT	CATSDLQGRGSTDTQYF
-	TRBJ2-4	13	TRBV18	few	TGTGCCAGCTCACCAGAACAGCTGGGCATTCAGTACTTC	CASSPEQLGIQYF
TRBD2	TRBJ2-7	15	TRBV7-8	-	TGTGCCAGCAGCTTATCTAGCGGGAGGACCTACGAGCAGTACTTC	CASSLSSGRTYEQYF
-	TRBJ1-5	15	TRBV28	few	TGTGCCAGCAGTTTAGTTGGTCCCCAACAGGGGCCCCAGCATTTT	CASSLVGPQQGPQHF
-	TRBJ2-7	11	TRBV3-1/TRBV3-2	-	TGTGCCAGCAGCCTCCGAGACGAGCAGTACTTC	CASSLRDEQYF
-	TRBJ1-5	14	TRBV19	few	TGTGCCAGTAGTATCCGGACAGAAGGAAAGCCCCAGCATTTT	CASSIRTEGKPQHF
TRBD1	TRBJ1-1	15	TRBV5-1	-	TGCGCCAGCGGACGTGACAGGGGGACGGGCACTGAAGCTTTCTTT	CASGRDRGTGTEAFF